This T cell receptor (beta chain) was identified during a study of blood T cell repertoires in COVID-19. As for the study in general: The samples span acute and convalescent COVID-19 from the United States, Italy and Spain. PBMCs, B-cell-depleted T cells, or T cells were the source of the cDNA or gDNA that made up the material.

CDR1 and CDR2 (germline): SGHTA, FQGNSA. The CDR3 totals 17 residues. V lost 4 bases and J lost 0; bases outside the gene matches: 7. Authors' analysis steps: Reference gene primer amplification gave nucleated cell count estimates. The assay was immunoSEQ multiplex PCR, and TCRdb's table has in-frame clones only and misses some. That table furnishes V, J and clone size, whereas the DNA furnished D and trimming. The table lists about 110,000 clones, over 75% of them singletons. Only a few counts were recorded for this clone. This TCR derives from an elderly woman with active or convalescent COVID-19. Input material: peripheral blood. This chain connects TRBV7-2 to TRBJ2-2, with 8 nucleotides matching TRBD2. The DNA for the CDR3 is TGTGCCAGCAGCTATCGATTAGCGGGAACGAACACCGGGGAGCTGTTTTTT. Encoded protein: CASSYRLAGTNTGELFF.